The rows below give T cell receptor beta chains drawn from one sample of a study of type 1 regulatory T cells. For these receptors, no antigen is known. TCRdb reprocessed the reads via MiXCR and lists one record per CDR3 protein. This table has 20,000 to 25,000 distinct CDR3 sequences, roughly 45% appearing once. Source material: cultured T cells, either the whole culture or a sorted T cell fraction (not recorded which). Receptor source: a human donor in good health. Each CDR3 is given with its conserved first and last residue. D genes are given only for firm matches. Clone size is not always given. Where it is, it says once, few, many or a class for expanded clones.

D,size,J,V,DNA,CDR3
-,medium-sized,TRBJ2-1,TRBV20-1,TGCAGTGCTAGATCTGGCAGGGGAGTGGGCAATGAGCAGTTCTTC,CSARSGRGVGNEQFF
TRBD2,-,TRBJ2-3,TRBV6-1,TGTGCCAGCAGACCTCGAGCGGGGGGGGTCACAGATACGCAGTATTTT,CASRPRAGGVTDTQYF
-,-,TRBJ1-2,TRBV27,TGTGCCAGCAGGACAGGTCATAACTATGGCTACACCTTC,CASRTGHNYGYTF
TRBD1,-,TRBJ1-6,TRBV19,TGTGCCAGTAGCGCGACAGGGTTCAATAATTCACCCCTCCACTTT,CASSATGFNNSPLHF
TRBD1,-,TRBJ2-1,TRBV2,TGTGCCAGCAGTGGGGGACAGCTTGCCTTCGATGAGCAGTTCTTC,CASSGGQLAFDEQFF
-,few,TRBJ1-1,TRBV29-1,TGCAGCGTCTTCAGTACAGGGAACACTGAAGCTTTCTTT,CSVFSTGNTEAFF
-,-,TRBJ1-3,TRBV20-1,TGCAGTGCCCGCCTCCCTGGGAGATCTGGAAACACCATATATTTT,CSARLPGRSGNTIYF
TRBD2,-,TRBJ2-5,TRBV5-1,TGCGCCAGCAGCTTGGGGCCGGAGGGAGGGGAGACCCAGTACTTC,CASSLGPEGGETQYF
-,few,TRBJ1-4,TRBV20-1,TGCAGTAGTCGTCATAATGAAAAACTGTTTTTT,CSSRHNEKLFF
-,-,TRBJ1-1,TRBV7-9,TGTGCCAGCACCCCACCCGCCAGTCTCAACACTGAAGCTTTCTTT,CASTPPASLNTEAFF